This T cell receptor beta chain was captured in a study of control samples from healthy donors and cancer patients. Profiling relied on immunoSEQ multiplex PCR, and the TCRdb table lists in-frame clones only, not all of them. The sample contains about 150,000 clones, around 95% of which appear only once. This CDR3 comprises 13 residues. V lost 3 bases and J lost 8, with 13 bases in between. Per germline, CDR1 WNHNN and CDR2 SYGVQD (reference sequence). This clone appeared once. The rearrangement uses TRBV10-1 and TRBJ1-1; no firm D call. The source of this sequence is a man in his forties or fifties in good health. What was sequenced was blood. The CDR3 is CASSDYLGQEAFF. The CDR3 DNA is TGCGCCAGCAGTGATTACCTAGGGCAAGAAGCTTTCTTT.